This T cell receptor beta chain was identified during a study of PD-1 blockade in mismatch repair-deficient tumors. Study-level results: Rapid post-treatment expansion, then contraction, generally preceding radiologic response, marked tumor-resident clones.

PCR or immunohistochemistry showed mismatch repair deficiency in every enrolled patient. Comment on this clone: Its specificity is unknown.

Clones were read by immunoSEQ multiplex PCR, and TCRdb kept only the in-frame ones, dropping some. Among 120,000 or so clones listed, 86% were seen once. The germline V gene has CDR1 GTSNPN and CDR2 SVGIG (reference sequence). The CDR3 spans 15 residues. The V end was cut by 4 bases, the J end by 3 bases, with 17 bases between. The chain employs TRBV30 and TRBJ2-3; a possible D gene is TRBD2 (6 bases). This sample comprised peripheral blood, obtained 44 weeks after starting pembrolizumab. The TCR comes from an adult with mismatch repair-deficient cancer. Here the CDR3 reads CAWKRVVAATDTQYF. Written as DNA, the CDR3 is TGTGCCTGGAAGAGGGTGGTAGCGGCGACAGATACGCAGTATTTT.